This TCR beta chain was found in a study of human T cells and chemical hapten exposure. This clonotype was picked up a small number of times. Time point here: patch test 2, 6 weeks after DPC sensitization. Documented treatment: therapeutic diphenylcyclopropenone sensitization with weekly scalp DPC. In TCRdb, the RACE reads were re-called with MiXCR into one record per CDR3 protein. The sample records under 450,000 distinct CDR3 sequences, about 6.3% being singletons. The CDR3 length is 16 residues. The V end lost 5 bases, the J end lost 0 bases, and 16 bases lay between the germline ends. CDR1 MNHEY and CDR2 SVGEGT come from the germline V gene.

The clonotype was recovered from a woman aged 18-35 years with alopecia areata. Some clones in this sample may be carry-over from other donors' samples. The chain links TRBV6-2 or TRBV6-3 to TRBJ1-1, with D unresolved. The sample consisted of whole blood, taken in connection with sensitization to the hapten diphenylcyclopropenone (DPC). The DNA for the CDR3 is TGTGCCAGCAGTGCTGGACGGGGAACAATGAACACTGAAGCTTTCTTT. This codes for CASSAGRGTMNTEAFF.